The 5 T cell receptor beta chains presented below share a single source sample, sequenced in a study of control samples from healthy donors and cancer patients. Some clones are missing from TCRdb's copy, which holds only in-frame ones; the method was immunoSEQ multiplex PCR. Here the sample spans under 450,000 clones, 90% being singletons. Material for sequencing was PBMCs. The receptors originated from a man in his forties with head and neck cancer.

This clone was seen a handful of times. The rearrangement joins TRBV2 to TRBJ1-4, with D perhaps matching TRBD1 (5 bases). The CDR3 is 23 amino acids. Looked up from germline, CDR1 is SNHLY and CDR2 is FYNNEI. V lost 9 bases, J lost 0 bases, and 38 bases lay in between. The CDR3 sequence: CASQVPINGPPKGLTATNEKLFF. For the CDR3, the DNA is TGTGCCAGTCAGGTCCCAATAAATGGGCCCCCGAAGGGGTTGACCGCAACTAATGAAAAACTGTTTTTT. The full variable domain, with the rest looked up from reference TRBV2 and TRBJ1-4, is EPEVTQTPSHQVTQMGQEVILRCVPISNHLYFYWYRQILGQKVEFLVSFYNNEISEKSEIFDDQFSVERPDGSNFTLKIRSTKLEDSAMYFCASQVPINGPPKGLTATNEKLFFGSGTQLSVL.

The V and J genes are TRBV5-5 and TRBJ2-7; 8 bases are a match to TRBD2. This CDR3 has 15 residues. The V segment lost 7 bases and the J segment 0 bases; nucleotides outside the gene matches: 9. Germline V lookup: CDR1 SGHKS, CDR2 YYEKEE (reference sequence). CDR3 amino acids: CASRWERESSYEQYF. The CDR3 DNA sequence: TGTGCCAGCCGCTGGGAGCGGGAGAGCTCCTACGAGCAGTACTTC.

V usage is TRBV5-4 and J usage is TRBJ2-7; TRBD1 aligns across 9 bases. V dropped 3 bases and J dropped 5; count of bases not matched to a gene: 9. CDR1 and CDR2 from the germline V gene are SGHNT and YYREEE (reference sequence). There are 15 residues in the CDR3. CDR3 sequence (DNA): TGTGCCAGCAGCTCAATCGACAGGGGGAACCACGAGCAGTACTTC. It encodes CASSSIDRGNHEQYF.

The rearrangement links TRBV11-3 to TRBJ2-1; possibly TRBD2 for D (6 bases). The CDR3 covers 17 residues. The ends were cut back, 0 bases at V and 2 bases at J, with 14 bases in the middle. From germline, CDR1 is SGHNT and CDR2 YENEEA. CDR3: CASSLDRWPSAYNEQFF. The CDR3 region has the DNA TGTGCCAGCAGCTTAGATCGGTGGCCTAGCGCCTACAATGAGCAGTTCTTC.

The V and J genes are TRBV11-2 and TRBJ1-1; no clear D gene. CDR3 length equals 13 residues. Germline-derived CDR1 and CDR2 are SGHAT and FQNNGV. The V gene lost 3 bases and the J gene lost 6 bases, with 11 bases spanning the gap. For the CDR3, the DNA is TGTGCCAGCAGCTTCCGCCTGGGGTCTGAAGCTTTCTTT. Protein product: CASSFRLGSEAFF. Filled out from reference TRBV11-2 and TRBJ1-1, the complete variable domain reads EAGVAQSPRYKIIEKRQSVAFWCNPISGHATLYWYQQILGQGPKLLIQFQNNGVVDDSQLPKDRFSAERLKGVDSTLKIQPAKLEDSAVYLCASSFRLGSEAFFGQGTRLTVV.